The 20 T cell receptor beta chains given below trace back to one sample, sequenced in a study of spatial heterogeneity in lung cancer. TCRdb itself ran the 5' RACE reads through MiXCR, one entry per CDR3 protein. Here the sample spans about 41,000 distinct CDR3 sequences, roughly a tenth being singletons. Time point described: blood at routine non-recurrence follow-up after resection. The sequences come from PBMCs, collected at follow-up. The receptors here all came from a female donor with early-stage non-small cell lung cancer.

The J gene is TRBJ2-3, the V gene TRBV7-6; D tentatively reads TRBD1 or TRBD2 (6 bases each). The ends were cut back, 5 bases at V and 2 bases at J, with 14 bases in the middle. The CDR3 is made up of 15 amino acids. Per germline, CDR1 SGHVS and CDR2 FNYEAQ. Written as DNA, the CDR3 is TGTGCCAGCAGCCCAGAGGGGGGCCTCACAGATACGCAGTATTTT. It specifies CASSPEGGLTDTQYF.

In its sample, this clonotype was seen many times. J is TRBJ2-7 and V is TRBV5-1; 7 bases are a match to TRBD1. Unmatched junction bases numbered 9, after V lost 4 bases and J lost 5 bases. The CDR3 sequence is 14 residues long. Germline V lookup: CDR1 SGHRS, CDR2 YFSETQ. In nucleotides, the CDR3 is TGCGCCAGCAGCCTTCGACAGGGCCTCGACGAGCAGTACTTC. Translation gives CASSLRQGLDEQYF.

The V and J genes are TRBV10-3 and TRBJ2-5; 7 bases fit TRBD1. This CDR3 is built from 16 residues. With 5 bases clipped from V and 2 bases from J, the junction kept 11 bases outside the gene matches. From germline, CDR1 is ENHRY and CDR2 SYGVKD. CDR3 sequence (DNA): TGTGCCATCAGTCGACAGGGACCGGAATTTCAAGAGACCCAGTACTTC. This codes for CAISRQGPEFQETQYF.

This clonotype was seen a few times. J is TRBJ2-3 and V is TRBV20-1; 11 nucleotides align to TRBD2. Germline V CDR1 and CDR2: DFQATT, SNEGSKA (reference sequence). J gave up 1 base and V 6 bases, and 9 bases lay outside the gene matches. The CDR3 extends over 16 amino acids. The CDR3 nucleotides are TGCAGTGCAGAGGCCACTAGCGGGGGAGGCACAGATACGCAGTATTTT. Protein sequence: CSAEATSGGGTDTQYF.

There are many counts of this clonotype. The rearrangement uses TRBV19 and TRBJ1-5, with 8 nucleotides matching TRBD1. This CDR3 spans 15 amino acids. The ends lost 5 bases at V and 5 bases at J; junction bases unmatched: 8. Germline V gene sequence: CDR1 LNHDA, CDR2 SQIVND (reference sequence). The CDR3 spells CASSVPAGGHQPQHF. The CDR3 bases are TGTGCCAGTAGTGTCCCCGCAGGGGGCCATCAGCCCCAGCATTTT. Full variable domain (outside the CDR3, taken from reference TRBV19 and TRBJ1-5): DGGITQSPKYLFRKEGQNVTLSCEQNLNHDAMYWYRQDPGQGLRLIYYSQIVNDFQKGDIAEGYSVSREKKESFPLTVTSAQKNPTAFYLCASSVPAGGHQPQHFGDGTRLSIL.

This clonotype showed up just a few times. The J gene is TRBJ1-1, the V gene TRBV11-2, with a possible D match to TRBD1 (6 bases). Trimming took off 9 bases at V and 1 base at J, with 15 bases between the two ends. This CDR3 is built from 14 residues. The germline gives CDR1 SGHAT, CDR2 FQNNGV. DNA of the CDR3: TGTGCCAGTACCGACAGGTCGGGGAACACTGAAGCTTTCTTT. This sequence encodes CASTDRSGNTEAFF.

This clonotype was counted many times. The CDR3 reads CASSAGQGVSYEQYF. CDR3 nucleotide sequence: TGTGCCAGCAGCGCCGGACAGGGAGTTTCCTACGAGCAGTACTTC. This chain uses TRBV7-8 with TRBJ2-7; 8 positions agree with TRBD1. The CDR3 is made up of 15 amino acids. Germline values: CDR1 SGHVS, CDR2 FQNEAQ. The V gene end was trimmed by 5 bases and the J gene end by 1 base; junction bases not matched to a gene: 7.

This chain links TRBV27 with TRBJ1-2, with 8 positions matching TRBD1. Germline V gene sequence: CDR1 MNHEY, CDR2 SMNVEV (reference sequence). The V and J ends lost 3 bases and 4 bases, in that order; junction bases with no gene match: 7. This CDR3 comprises 15 residues. The CDR3 bases are TGTGCCAGCAGTTTCGCCGGGACAGGCATCTATGGCTACACCTTC. It translates to CASSFAGTGIYGYTF.

The genes are TRBV7-6 and TRBJ2-1; unclear D gene. Per germline, CDR1 SGHVS and CDR2 FNYEAQ. Trimming cost V 1 base and J 6 bases, with 16 bases left between them. The CDR3 runs to 16 residues. For the CDR3, the DNA is TGTGCCAGCAGCTTAGGGTCTCCTCTGACTTTCAATGAGCAGTTCTTC. This codes for CASSLGSPLTFNEQFF.

V gene TRBV7-2 combines with J gene TRBJ1-2, with D possibly being TRBD1 (5 bases). In germline, CDR1 is SGHTA, CDR2 FQGNSA. Between the trimmed V and J ends, which lost 0 bases and 4 bases, there was a span of 15 bases. The CDR3 covers 16 residues. CDR3 nucleotide sequence: TGTGCCAGCAGCTTAGCGCGGGGGTTCGTAACCTATGGCTACACCTTC. This gives the protein CASSLARGFVTYGYTF.

This clonotype has a count of ten or more. V usage is TRBV5-4 and J usage is TRBJ2-5, with 8 positions matching TRBD2. The CDR3 is 15 amino acids. The V and J ends lost 4 bases and 3 bases, in that order; junction bases with no gene match: 8. The germline V gene encodes CDR1 SGHNT and CDR2 YYREEE (reference sequence). The CDR3 DNA sequence: TGTGCCAGCAGCCCCACGGGGCGGGGGGAAGAGACCCAGTACTTC. This codes for CASSPTGRGEETQYF.

This clonotype was observed a handful of times. CDR3 in DNA: TGTGCCAGCAGCTCCGGGGACATCCATGAGCAGTACTTC. Its translation: CASSSGDIHEQYF. This chain uses TRBV7-9 with TRBJ2-7; the D gene is possibly TRBD1 (6 bases). Germline V lookup: CDR1 SEHNR, CDR2 FQNEAQ (reference sequence). Trimming pared 4 bases from V and 7 bases from J, leaving 14 bases between. This CDR3 has 13 amino acids. Full variable domain (outside the CDR3, taken from reference TRBV7-9 and TRBJ2-7): DTGVSQNPRHKITKRGQNVTFRCDPISEHNRLYWYRQTLGQGPEFLTYFQNEAQLEKSRLLSDRFSAERPKGSFSTLEIQRTEQGDSAMYLCASSSGDIHEQYFGPGTRLTVT.

This clonotype was seen more than once but under ten times. The chain has TRBV28 and TRBJ1-1; no definite D call. Germline V CDR1 and CDR2: MDHEN, SYDVKM. This CDR3 is built from 12 residues. V lost 3 bases to trimming and J lost 3 bases, with 5 bases between them. CDR3 bases: TGTGCCAGCAGTTTCAGTTACACTGAAGCTTTCTTT. Its protein is CASSFSYTEAFF.

V gene TRBV2 combines with J gene TRBJ1-6, with no clear D. CDR3 size: 15 residues. The germline V and J ends were trimmed by 11 bases and 10 bases, with 24 bases remaining between them. Germline CDR1 SNHLY, CDR2 FYNNEI. CDR3 DNA: TGTGCCGGGGTGAGGGATTTGGAATCGGGATCACCCCTCCACTTT. Protein sequence: CAGVRDLESGSPLHF.

This clonotype came up many times. This chain uses TRBV2 with TRBJ2-5; 10 bases align to TRBD2. CDR3 length: 16 amino acids. V lost 1 base to trimming and J lost 5 bases; unmatched junction nucleotides: 7. The germline gives CDR1 SNHLY, CDR2 FYNNEI. CDR3 protein: CASSEVGLAWEETQYF. Written as DNA, the CDR3 is TGTGCCAGCAGTGAAGTGGGACTAGCGTGGGAGGAGACCCAGTACTTC.

This clonotype appeared once. The chain has TRBV7-9 and TRBJ2-7; TRBD2 aligns across 11 bases. The CDR3 length is 15 residues. With 5 bases clipped from V and 6 bases from J, the junction kept 9 bases outside the gene matches. Germline V CDR1 and CDR2: SEHNR, FQNEAQ (reference sequence). Here the CDR3 reads CASSAELAGVAEQYF. The CDR3 region has the DNA TGTGCCAGCAGCGCCGAACTAGCGGGGGTGGCCGAGCAGTACTTC.

This clonotype was counted at least ten times. At one end, the junction sequence differs from germline, possibly due to a read error. The chain employs TRBV2 and TRBJ2-7; 7 positions match TRBD1. The CDR3 has 10 residues. From germline, CDR1 is SNHLY and CDR2 FYNNEI. In DNA form, the CDR3 reads TGTGCCAGCAGCGCCGGGACAGCCTTCTTC. Translated, it gives CASSAGTAFF.

By sample share, this clonotype is medium-sized. This rearrangement joins TRBV4-1 to TRBJ2-3; a possible D gene is TRBD2 (6 bases). The CDR3 has 13 residues. Germline CDR1 reads MGHRA; CDR2 reads YSYEKL. V was clipped by 4 bases and J by 4 bases, with 9 bases between them. The CDR3 nucleotides are TGCGCCAGCAGCCCCCCGGGGGCAGATACGCAGTATTTT. This gives the protein CASSPPGADTQYF.

There are many counts of this clonotype. The chain links TRBV27 to TRBJ1-6; no clear D gene. The CDR3 runs to 14 residues. The germline V and J ends were trimmed by 1 base and 7 bases, with 8 bases remaining between them. Germline V lookup: CDR1 MNHEY, CDR2 SMNVEV (reference sequence). CDR3 sequence reads: CASSLFEFNSPLHF. CDR3 sequence (DNA): TGTGCCAGCAGTTTATTCGAGTTCAATTCACCCCTCCACTTT.

The chain carries TRBV11-3 and TRBJ2-3, with 7 nucleotides matching TRBD1. The ends lost 5 bases at V and 4 bases at J; junction bases unmatched: 9. The length of the CDR3 is 15 residues. From germline, CDR1 is SGHNT and CDR2 YENEEA. CDR3 protein: CASSPSGTAADTQYF. The CDR3 DNA is TGTGCCAGCAGCCCGTCCGGGACAGCTGCAGATACGCAGTATTTT.